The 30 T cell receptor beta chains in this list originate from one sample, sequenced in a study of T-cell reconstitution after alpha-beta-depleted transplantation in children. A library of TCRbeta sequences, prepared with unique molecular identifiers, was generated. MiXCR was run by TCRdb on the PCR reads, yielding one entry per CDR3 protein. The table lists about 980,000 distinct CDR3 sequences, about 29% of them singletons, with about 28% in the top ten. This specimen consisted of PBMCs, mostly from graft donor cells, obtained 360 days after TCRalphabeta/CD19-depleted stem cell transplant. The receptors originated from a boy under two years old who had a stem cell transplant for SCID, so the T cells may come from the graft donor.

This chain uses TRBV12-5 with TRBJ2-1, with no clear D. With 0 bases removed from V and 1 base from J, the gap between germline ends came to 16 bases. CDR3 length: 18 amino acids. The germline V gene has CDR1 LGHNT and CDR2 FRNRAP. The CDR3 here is CASGLVLADHGSYNEQFF. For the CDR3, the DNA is TGTGCTAGTGGTTTGGTACTGGCGGACCACGGGTCCTACAATGAGCAGTTCTTC. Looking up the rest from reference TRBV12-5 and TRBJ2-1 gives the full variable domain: DARVTQTPRHKVTEMGQEVTMRCQPILGHNTVFWYRQTMMQGLELLAYFRNRAPLDDSGMPKDRFSAEMPDATLATLKIQPSEPRDSAVYFCASGLVLADHGSYNEQFFGPGTRLTVL.

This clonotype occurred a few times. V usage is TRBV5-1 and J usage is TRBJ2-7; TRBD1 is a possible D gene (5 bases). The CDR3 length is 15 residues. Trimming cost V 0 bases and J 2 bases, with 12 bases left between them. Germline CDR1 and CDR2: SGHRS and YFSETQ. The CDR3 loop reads CASSLELTGPYEQYF. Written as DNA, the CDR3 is TGCGCCAGCAGCTTGGAGCTAACAGGTCCCTACGAGCAGTACTTC.

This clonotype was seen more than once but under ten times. CDR3: CASRGWSYGYTF. The CDR3 DNA reads as TGTGCCAGCAGGGGTTGGAGCTATGGCTACACCTTC. The chain has TRBV2 and TRBJ1-2; D is unresolved. The CDR3 extends over 12 amino acids. Trimming pared 6 bases from V and 4 bases from J, leaving 9 bases between. Germline lookup yields CDR1 SNHLY and CDR2 FYNNEI.

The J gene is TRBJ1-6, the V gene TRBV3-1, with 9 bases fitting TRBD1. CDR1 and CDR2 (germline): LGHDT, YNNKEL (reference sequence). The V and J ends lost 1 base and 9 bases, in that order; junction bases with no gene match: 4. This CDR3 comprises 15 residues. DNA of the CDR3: TGTGCCAGCAGCCAAGTACAGGGGGCAGGTTCACCCCTCCACTTT. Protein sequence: CASSQVQGAGSPLHF. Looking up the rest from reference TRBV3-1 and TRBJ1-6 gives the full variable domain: DTAVSQTPKYLVTQMGNDKSIKCEQNLGHDTMYWYKQDSKKFLKIMFSYNNKELIINETVPNRFSPKSPDKAHLNLHINSLELGDSAVYFCASSQVQGAGSPLHFGNGTRLTVT.

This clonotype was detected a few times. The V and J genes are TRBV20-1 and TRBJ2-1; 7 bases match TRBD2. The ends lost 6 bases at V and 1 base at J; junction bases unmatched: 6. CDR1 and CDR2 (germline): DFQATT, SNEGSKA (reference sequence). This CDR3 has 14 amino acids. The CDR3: CSAVELASYNEQFF. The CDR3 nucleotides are TGCAGTGCAGTCGAACTAGCGTCCTACAATGAGCAGTTCTTC.

CDR3 sequence: CASSQEHRETQYF. CDR3 DNA: TGCGCCAGCAGCCAAGAACACCGAGAGACCCAGTACTTC. V gene TRBV4-1 combines with J gene TRBJ2-5; D not resolved. Germline V gene lookup returns CDR1 MGHRA and CDR2 YSYEKL. There are 13 residues in the CDR3. V was pared by 0 bases and J by 4 bases, with 6 bases between.

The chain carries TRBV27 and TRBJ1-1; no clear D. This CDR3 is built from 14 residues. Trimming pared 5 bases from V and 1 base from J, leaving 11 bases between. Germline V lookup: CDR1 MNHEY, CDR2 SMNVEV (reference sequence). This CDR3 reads CASSPYMGNTEAFF. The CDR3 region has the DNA TGTGCCAGCAGTCCCTATATGGGGAACACTGAAGCTTTCTTT.

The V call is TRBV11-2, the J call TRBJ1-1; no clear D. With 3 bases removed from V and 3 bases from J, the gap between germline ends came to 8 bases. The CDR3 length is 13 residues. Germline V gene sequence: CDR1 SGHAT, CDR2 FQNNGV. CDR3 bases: TGTGCCAGCAGCTTCGAGGGATACACTGAAGCTTTCTTT. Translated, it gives CASSFEGYTEAFF.

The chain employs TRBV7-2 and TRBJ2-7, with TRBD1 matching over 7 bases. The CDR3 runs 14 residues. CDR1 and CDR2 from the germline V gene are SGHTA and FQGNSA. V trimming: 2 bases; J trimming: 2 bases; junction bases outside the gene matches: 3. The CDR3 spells CASSLSTGPYEQYF. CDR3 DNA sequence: TGTGCCAGCAGCTTATCGACAGGGCCCTACGAGCAGTACTTC.

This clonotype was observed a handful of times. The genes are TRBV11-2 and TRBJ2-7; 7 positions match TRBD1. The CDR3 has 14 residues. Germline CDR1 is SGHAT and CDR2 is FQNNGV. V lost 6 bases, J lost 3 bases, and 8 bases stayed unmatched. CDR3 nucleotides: TGTGCCAGCAGTTCGAGGGGGCGCGTCTACGAGCAGTACTTC. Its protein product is CASSSRGRVYEQYF. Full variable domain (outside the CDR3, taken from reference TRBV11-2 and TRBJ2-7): EAGVAQSPRYKIIEKRQSVAFWCNPISGHATLYWYQQILGQGPKLLIQFQNNGVVDDSQLPKDRFSAERLKGVDSTLKIQPAKLEDSAVYLCASSSRGRVYEQYFGPGTRLTVT.

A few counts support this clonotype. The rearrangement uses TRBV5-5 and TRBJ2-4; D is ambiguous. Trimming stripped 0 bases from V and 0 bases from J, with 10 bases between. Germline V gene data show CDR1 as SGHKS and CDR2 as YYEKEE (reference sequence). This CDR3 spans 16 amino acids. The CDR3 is CASSLVFYLAKNIQYF. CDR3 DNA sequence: TGTGCCAGCAGCTTGGTGTTCTACTTAGCCAAAAACATTCAGTACTTC. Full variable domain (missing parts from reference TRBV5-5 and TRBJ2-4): DAGVTQSPTHLIKTRGQQVTLRCSPISGHKSVSWYQQVLGQGPQFIFQYYEKEERGRGNFPDRFSARQFPNYSSELNVNALLLGDSALYLCASSLVFYLAKNIQYFGAGTRLSVL.

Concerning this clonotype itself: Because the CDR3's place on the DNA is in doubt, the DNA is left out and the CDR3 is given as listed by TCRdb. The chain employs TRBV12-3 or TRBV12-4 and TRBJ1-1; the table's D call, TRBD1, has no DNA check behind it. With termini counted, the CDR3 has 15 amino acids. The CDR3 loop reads CASSFRARGSTEAFF.

The CDR3 reads CASSKAGRDLITGRNEKLFF. The DNA for the CDR3 is TGTGCCAGCAGCAAAGCAGGGAGAGACTTGATTACAGGGCGTAATGAAAAACTGTTTTTT. V is TRBV21-1 and J is TRBJ1-4; the table gives TRBD1 as D, unverified against the DNA. TRBV21-1 is a documented pseudogene. CDR3 length: 20 residues.

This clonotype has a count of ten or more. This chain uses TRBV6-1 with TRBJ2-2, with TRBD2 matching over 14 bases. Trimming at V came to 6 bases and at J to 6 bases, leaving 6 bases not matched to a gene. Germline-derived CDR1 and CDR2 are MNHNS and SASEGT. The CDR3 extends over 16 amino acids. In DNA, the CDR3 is TGTGCCAGCAGATCGACTAGCGGGGGGGTTCCCGGGGAGCTGTTTTTT. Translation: CASRSTSGGVPGELFF.

CDR3: CASRLRGPSSYNEQFF. The DNA of the CDR3 is TGCGCCAGCAGGCTCAGGGGACCTAGCTCCTACAATGAGCAGTTCTTC. The chain recombines TRBV23-1 with TRBJ2-1; possible D gene TRBD1, 6 bases. TRBV23-1 is filed as an ORF, its function uncertain. V lost 6 bases, J lost 0 bases, and 15 bases lay in between. The CDR3 is 16 amino acids.

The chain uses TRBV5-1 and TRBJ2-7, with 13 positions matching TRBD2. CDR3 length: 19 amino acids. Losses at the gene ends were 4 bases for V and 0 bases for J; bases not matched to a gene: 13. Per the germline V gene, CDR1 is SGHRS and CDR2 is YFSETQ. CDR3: CASSKGTSGASAISYEQYF. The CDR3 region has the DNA TGCGCCAGCAGCAAAGGGACTAGCGGGGCCTCGGCGATCTCCTACGAGCAGTACTTC. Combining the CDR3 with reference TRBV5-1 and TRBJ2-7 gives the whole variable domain KAGVTQTPRYLIKTRGQQVTLSCSPISGHRSVSWYQQTPGQGLQFLFEYFSETQRNKGNFPGRFSGRQFSNSRSEMNVSTLELGDSALYLCASSKGTSGASAISYEQYFGPGTRLTVT.

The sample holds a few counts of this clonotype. CDR3 amino acids: CSARYSYTEAFF. The CDR3 DNA follows: TGCAGTGCTAGGTACAGTTACACTGAAGCTTTCTTT. The genes are TRBV20-1 and TRBJ1-1; D gene unclear. CDR3 size: 12 residues. V was clipped by 3 bases and J by 3 bases, with 8 bases between them. From germline, CDR1 is DFQATT and CDR2 SNEGSKA (reference sequence).

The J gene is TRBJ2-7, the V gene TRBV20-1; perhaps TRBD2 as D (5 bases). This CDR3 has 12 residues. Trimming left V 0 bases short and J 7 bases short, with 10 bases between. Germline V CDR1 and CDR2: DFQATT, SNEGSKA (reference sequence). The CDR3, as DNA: TGCAGTGCTAGAGATATAGGGAGTGAGCAGTACTTC. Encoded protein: CSARDIGSEQYF.

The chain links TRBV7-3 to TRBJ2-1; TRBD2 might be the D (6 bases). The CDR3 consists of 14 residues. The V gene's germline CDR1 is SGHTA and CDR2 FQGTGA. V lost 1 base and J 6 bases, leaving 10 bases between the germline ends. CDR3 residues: CASSLMGGGNEQFF. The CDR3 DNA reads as TGTGCCAGCAGCTTAATGGGGGGAGGCAATGAGCAGTTCTTC. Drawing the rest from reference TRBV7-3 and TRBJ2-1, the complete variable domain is GAGVSQTPSNKVTEKGKYVELRCDPISGHTALYWYRQSLGQGPEFLIYFQGTGAADDSGLPNDRFFAVRPEGSVSTLKIQRTERGDSAVYLCASSLMGGGNEQFFGPGTRLTVL.

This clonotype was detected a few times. CDR3 DNA: TGTGCCAGCTCACCGTCTAGCTTTGAGACCCAGTACTTC. It encodes CASSPSSFETQYF. The chain combines TRBV18 with TRBJ2-5; TRBD2 is a possible D gene (5 bases). Germline CDR1 reads KGHSH; CDR2 reads LQKENI. The V and J ends lost 3 bases and 5 bases respectively, with 10 bases between them. This CDR3 region has 13 residues.

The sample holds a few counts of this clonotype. CDR3 sequence reads: CASSYSTGVAYNEQFF. For the CDR3, the DNA is TGTGCCAGCAGTTACTCGACGGGGGTCGCCTACAATGAGCAGTTCTTC. This chain joins TRBV6-5 and TRBJ2-1, with D possibly being TRBD2 (6 bases). CDR1 MNHEY and CDR2 SVGAGI come from the germline V gene. Trimming took 0 bases from V and 2 from J, leaving 11 bases between them. The CDR3 is 16 residues long.

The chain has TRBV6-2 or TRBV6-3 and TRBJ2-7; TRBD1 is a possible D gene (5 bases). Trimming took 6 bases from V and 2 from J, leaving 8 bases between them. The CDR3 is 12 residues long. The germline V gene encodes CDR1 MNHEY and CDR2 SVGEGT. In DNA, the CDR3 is TGTGCCAGCAGGACAGAAGCCTACGAGCAGTACTTC. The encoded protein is CASRTEAYEQYF.

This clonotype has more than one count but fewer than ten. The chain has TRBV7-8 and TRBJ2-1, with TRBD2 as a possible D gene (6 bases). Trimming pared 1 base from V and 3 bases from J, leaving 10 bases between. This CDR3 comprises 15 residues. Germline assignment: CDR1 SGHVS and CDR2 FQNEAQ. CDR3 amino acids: CASSLGGERYNEQFF. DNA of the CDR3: TGTGCCAGCAGCTTAGGCGGGGAGCGCTACAATGAGCAGTTCTTC.

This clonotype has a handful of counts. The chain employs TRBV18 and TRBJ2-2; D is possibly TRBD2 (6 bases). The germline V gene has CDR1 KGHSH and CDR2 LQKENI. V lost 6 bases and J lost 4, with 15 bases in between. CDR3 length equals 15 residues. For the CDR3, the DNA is TGTGCCAGCTCCCCGGGACTCCCGGCCACCGGGGAGCTGTTTTTT. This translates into CASSPGLPATGELFF.

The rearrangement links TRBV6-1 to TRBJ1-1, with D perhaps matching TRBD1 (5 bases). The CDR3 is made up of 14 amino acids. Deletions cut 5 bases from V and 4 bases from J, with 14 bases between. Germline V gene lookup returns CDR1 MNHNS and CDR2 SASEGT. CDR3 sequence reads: CASSKLGRRTEAFF. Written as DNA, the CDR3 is TGTGCCAGCAGTAAACTGGGGCGCCGCACTGAAGCTTTCTTT.

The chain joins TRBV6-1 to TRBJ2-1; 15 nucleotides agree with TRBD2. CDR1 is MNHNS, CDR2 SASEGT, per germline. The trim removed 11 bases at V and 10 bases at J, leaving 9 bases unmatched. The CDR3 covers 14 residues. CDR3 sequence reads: CACGLAGGPREQFF. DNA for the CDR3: TGTGCCTGCGGACTAGCGGGGGGGCCAAGGGAGCAGTTCTTC.

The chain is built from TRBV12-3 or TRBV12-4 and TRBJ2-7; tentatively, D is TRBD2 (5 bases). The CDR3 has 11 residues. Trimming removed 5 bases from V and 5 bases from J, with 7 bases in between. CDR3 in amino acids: CASSEGDEQYF. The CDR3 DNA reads TGTGCCAGCAGTGAGGGCGACGAGCAGTACTTC.

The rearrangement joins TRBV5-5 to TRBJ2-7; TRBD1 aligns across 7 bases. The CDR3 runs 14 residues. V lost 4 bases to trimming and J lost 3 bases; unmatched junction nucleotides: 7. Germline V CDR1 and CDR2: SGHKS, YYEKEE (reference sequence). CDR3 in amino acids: CASSGTGQHYEQYF. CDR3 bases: TGTGCCAGCAGCGGGACGGGACAGCACTACGAGCAGTACTTC.

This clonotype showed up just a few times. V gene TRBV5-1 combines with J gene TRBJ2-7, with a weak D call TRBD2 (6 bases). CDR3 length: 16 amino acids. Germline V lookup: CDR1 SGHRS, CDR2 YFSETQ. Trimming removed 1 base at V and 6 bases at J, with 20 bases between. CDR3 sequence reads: CASSLYSGLGVSEQYF. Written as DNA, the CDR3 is TGCGCCAGCAGCTTGTATAGCGGTCTAGGAGTGAGCGAGCAGTACTTC.

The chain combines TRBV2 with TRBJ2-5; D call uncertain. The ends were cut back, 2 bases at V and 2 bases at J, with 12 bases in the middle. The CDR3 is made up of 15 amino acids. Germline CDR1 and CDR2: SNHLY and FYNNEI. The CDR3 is CASSEQFGRQETQYF. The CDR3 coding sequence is TGTGCCAGCAGTGAACAGTTTGGCAGACAAGAGACCCAGTACTTC.